This TCR beta chain was sequenced for a study of spatial heterogeneity in lung cancer. The sample's time point: sample taken at primary tumor resection. Tumor, nontumor lung or frozen PBMC supplied whole RNA that was sequenced unsorted. Overall study results and limits: In tumors, expanded intratumoral alpha and beta TCR counts tracked mutation counts. The estimated TCR-seq coverage of tumor T cells amounted to roughly 6.7% when looking at alpha chains and more than 12% when looking at beta chains.

Trimming took off 6 bases at V and 4 bases at J, with 10 bases between the two ends. In germline, CDR1 is KGHSH, CDR2 LQKENI. The CDR3 extends over 13 amino acids. TCRdb passed the 5' RACE reads through MiXCR, listing each CDR3 protein once. The table records over 6,000 distinct CDR3 sequences, 10% to 15% of them present only once. This clonotype came up many times. Its target is unknown. Little can be read into the size of this beta chain, an off-target read in a library designed for alpha chains. The chain combines TRBV18 with TRBJ2-4; a possible D gene is TRBD1 (6 bases). The receptor was derived from a male donor with early-stage non-small cell lung cancer. Sequenced material: lung tumor tissue, taken at surgery. CDR3 protein: CASSLDRKNIQYF. The CDR3 DNA sequence: TGTGCCAGCTCCCTAGACAGGAAAAACATTCAGTACTTC.